The 32 T cell receptor beta chains below come from one sample, sequenced in a study of CD8+ T cells in alopecia areata. It was cDNA, reverse transcribed from extracted RNA, that served as the sequencing template. Generated by immunoSEQ multiplex PCR, the TCRdb table keeps only in-frame clones and is missing some. The sample comprises about 150,000 clones, roughly 65% of which are singletons, and 0.91% rests with the top ten. Described treatment: oral pan-JAK inhibitor, 5-10 mg twice daily. The starting material was CD4+ T cells sorted from blood, obtained at week 4, from a patient treated with tofacitinib. Receptor source: a human donor with alopecia areata.

The chain uses TRBV25-1 and TRBJ1-6; D uncertain. The CDR3 loop spans 14 amino acids. CDR1 is MGHDK, CDR2 SYGVNS, per germline. Trimming cost V 2 bases and J 6 bases, with 8 bases left between them. In nucleotides, the CDR3 is TGTGCCAGCAGTGAAGGATGGAGTAATTCACCCCTCCACTTT. Translation gives CASSEGWSNSPLHF.

J is TRBJ2-3 and V is TRBV5-4; D may be TRBD2 (6 bases). The CDR3 consists of 14 residues. Trimming pared 5 bases from V and 0 bases from J, leaving 10 bases between. The germline CDR1 and CDR2 sequences are SGHNT and YYREEE (reference sequence). DNA for the CDR3: TGTGCCAGCAGAGCGGGTTCTAGCACAGATACGCAGTATTTT. It is translated as CASRAGSSTDTQYF.

In its sample, this clone was seen once. The V gene is TRBV11-2, the J gene TRBJ2-7; 9 nucleotides match TRBD2. The CDR3 runs 16 residues. The germline gives CDR1 SGHAT, CDR2 FQNNGV. With 5 bases clipped from V and 3 bases from J, the junction kept 11 bases outside the gene matches. The CDR3 region is CASSHVRSGGFYEQYF. In DNA, the CDR3 is TGTGCCAGCAGCCACGTGAGGAGCGGGGGGTTCTACGAGCAGTACTTC.

The V gene is TRBV2, the J gene TRBJ2-5, with D hard to call. Trimming cost V 4 bases and J 7 bases, with 10 bases left between them. In germline, CDR1 is SNHLY, CDR2 FYNNEI. This CDR3 is built from 12 residues. In nucleotides, the CDR3 is TGTGCCAGCAGTGCACCCCCAGTGACCCAGTACTTC. It is translated as CASSAPPVTQYF.

This clone was counted a few times. The V and J genes are TRBV29-1 and TRBJ1-1; unclear D gene. V dropped 7 bases and J dropped 0 bases, with 12 bases sitting between them. The CDR3 contains 13 residues. The germline gives CDR1 SQVTM, CDR2 ANQGSEA. The CDR3 bases are TGCAGCGCCCGATGGGGTTTGAACACTGAAGCTTTCTTT. This translates into CSARWGLNTEAFF.

V is TRBV15 and J is TRBJ1-2; D possibly corresponds to TRBD1 (5 bases). Germline V gives CDR1 LNHNV, CDR2 YYDKDF (reference sequence). The CDR3 is made up of 14 amino acids. Trimming stripped 2 bases from V and 4 bases from J, with 11 bases between. The CDR3 is CATSRRDSPYGYTF. The CDR3 coding sequence is TGTGCCACCAGCAGAAGAGACAGTCCCTATGGCTACACCTTC.

The rearrangement uses TRBV7-2 and TRBJ1-1; no reliable D call. The germline CDR1 and CDR2 sequences are SGHTA and FQGNSA. Trimming removed 5 bases at V and 0 bases at J, with 16 bases between. The CDR3 extends over 16 amino acids. DNA for the CDR3: TGTGCCAGCAGCGCCCAATCCAGACGACTGAACACTGAAGCTTTCTTT. Translated: CASSAQSRRLNTEAFF.

This clone was observed a handful of times. The chain recombines TRBV10-3 with TRBJ2-5; D possibly uses TRBD1 or TRBD2 (5 bases each). The CDR3 is 13 residues long. The V end lost 5 bases, the J end lost 4 bases, and 11 bases lay between the germline ends. The germline gives CDR1 ENHRY, CDR2 SYGVKD. CDR3 sequence reads: CAISLGVGETQYF. The CDR3, as DNA: TGTGCCATCAGTTTGGGGGTGGGAGAGACCCAGTACTTC.

The chain links TRBV29-1 to TRBJ2-2, with a weak D call TRBD2 (5 bases). Trimming removed 4 bases from V and 6 bases from J, with 21 bases in between. This CDR3 comprises 16 residues. Germline CDR1 SQVTM, CDR2 ANQGSEA. CDR3 nucleotide sequence: TGCAGCGTTGCCGAACGTGGAGGTTGGATAGCCGGGGAGCTGTTTTTT. As protein: CSVAERGGWIAGELFF.

This clone was recorded once. The rearrangement links TRBV29-1 to TRBJ2-3, with 8 positions matching TRBD2. In germline, CDR1 is SQVTM, CDR2 ANQGSEA. The CDR3 runs to 15 residues. Germline trimming cut 1 base from V and 0 bases from J; bases unmatched to any gene: 3. In nucleotides, the CDR3 is TGCAGCGTTGAAGTCGGGGGGGCCAGCACAGATACGCAGTATTTT. Translated: CSVEVGGASTDTQYF.

The chain is built from TRBV30 and TRBJ1-2; D unclear. The CDR3 is made up of 12 amino acids. Germline V gene lookup returns CDR1 GTSNPN and CDR2 SVGIG (reference sequence). The V and J ends lost 1 base and 5 bases respectively, with 8 bases between them. The CDR3 DNA is TGTGCCTGGAGTGGGTCGGGGTATGGCTACACCTTC. This sequence encodes CAWSGSGYGYTF.

This chain joins TRBV4-1 and TRBJ1-2; 9 bases fit TRBD1. Germline loops: CDR1 MGHRA, CDR2 YSYEKL. This CDR3 comprises 15 residues. V lost 2 bases to trimming and J lost 8 bases; unmatched junction nucleotides: 9. CDR3 bases: TGCGCCAGCAGCCAAAATGACAGGGGGGTTTGGGGCTACACCTTC. Its protein product is CASSQNDRGVWGYTF.

The V call is TRBV23-1, the J call TRBJ1-3; D ambiguous. TRBV23-1 is designated an ORF whose function remains uncertain. The CDR3 runs to 19 residues. Trimming took 0 bases from V and 0 from J, leaving 18 bases between them. The CDR3 here is CASSQSPSPPKNSGNTIYF. DNA of the CDR3: TGCGCCAGCAGTCAATCTCCCTCACCGCCAAAAAACTCTGGAAACACCATATATTTT.

This clone turned up a few times. The chain carries TRBV7-6 and TRBJ2-1, with 7 nucleotides matching TRBD2. J lost 8 bases, V lost 5 bases, and 12 bases had no gene match. The CDR3 runs to 15 residues. Looked up from germline, CDR1 is SGHVS and CDR2 is FNYEAQ. The CDR3: CASSQPGLPSDEQFF. The CDR3 DNA is TGTGCCAGCAGCCAACCGGGACTACCGTCCGATGAGCAGTTCTTC.

The table lists this clone with a few counts. The chain recombines TRBV7-2 with TRBJ2-3; 12 bases are a match to TRBD2. CDR1 is SGHTA, CDR2 FQGNSA, per germline. Unmatched junction bases numbered 11, after V lost 5 bases and J lost 8 bases. The CDR3 sequence is 16 residues long. CDR3 residues: CASSPPGLAGSGTQYF. The CDR3 bases are TGTGCCAGCAGCCCCCCGGGACTAGCGGGTAGTGGTACGCAGTATTTT.

Here the CDR3 reads CATSSPQGARSTDTQYF. The CDR3, as DNA: TGTGCCACCAGCAGTCCGCAGGGGGCAAGAAGCACAGATACGCAGTATTTT. This chain links TRBV15 with TRBJ2-3, with 8 bases matching TRBD1. The CDR3 spans 17 residues. J lost 0 bases, V lost 3 bases, and 8 bases had no gene match. From germline, CDR1 is LNHNV and CDR2 YYDKDF (reference sequence).

This clone turned up a few times. The chain carries TRBV27 and TRBJ2-7; the D is unclear. V lost 6 bases to trimming and J lost 10 bases, with 13 bases between them. Germline values: CDR1 MNHEY, CDR2 SMNVEV (reference sequence). CDR3 size: 11 residues. DNA for the CDR3: TGTGCCAGCAGGGACCGGTTAGAACAGTACTTC. Protein: CASRDRLEQYF.

V and J are TRBV2 and TRBJ2-5; TRBD1 or TRBD2 may be the D gene (5 bases each). Germline values: CDR1 SNHLY, CDR2 FYNNEI. Deletions cut 6 bases from V and 5 bases from J, with 13 bases between. The CDR3 loop spans 13 amino acids. CDR3 loop: CASSRGSRETQYF. CDR3 coding DNA: TGTGCCAGCAGCCGGGGCTCCAGGGAGACCCAGTACTTC. The variable domain in full, completed from reference TRBV2 and TRBJ2-5, reads EPEVTQTPSHQVTQMGQEVILRCVPISNHLYFYWYRQILGQKVEFLVSFYNNEISEKSEIFDDQFSVERPDGSNFTLKIRSTKLEDSAMYFCASSRGSRETQYFGPGTRLLVL.

J is TRBJ1-2 and V is TRBV5-4, with D tentatively TRBD1 (5 bases). V was shortened by 6 bases and J by 2 bases, with 20 bases between the two germline ends. The CDR3 is 16 amino acids. Germline CDR1 reads SGHNT; CDR2 reads YYREEE (reference sequence). The CDR3 DNA reads as TGTGCCAGCACCTCCGGGTGGGGCAACGACAACTATGGCTACACCTTC. Protein: CASTSGWGNDNYGYTF. Variable domain in full (rest from reference TRBV5-4 and TRBJ1-2): ETGVTQSPTHLIKTRGQQVTLRCSSQSGHNTVSWYQQALGQGPQFIFQYYREEENGRGNFPPRFSGLQFPNYSSELNVNALELDDSALYLCASTSGWGNDNYGYTFGSGTRLTVV.

The chain recombines TRBV5-1 with TRBJ1-2; 7 positions match TRBD1. V lost 1 base and J lost 6; bases outside the gene matches: 3. The CDR3 has 13 residues. From germline, CDR1 is SGHRS and CDR2 YFSETQ. This CDR3 reads CASSLTGDDGYTF. CDR3 DNA: TGCGCCAGCAGCTTGACAGGGGATGATGGCTACACCTTC.

In its sample, this clone was seen once. This chain joins TRBV11-3 and TRBJ2-5, with D perhaps TRBD1 (5 bases). Between the trimmed V and J ends, which lost 3 bases and 5 bases, there was a span of 13 bases. Per germline, CDR1 SGHNT and CDR2 YENEEA. The CDR3 is made up of 14 amino acids. The CDR3: CASSLGPRDETQYF. The CDR3 nucleotides read TGTGCCAGCAGCTTGGGGCCTCGCGATGAGACCCAGTACTTC.

V usage is TRBV15 and J usage is TRBJ1-1, with D hard to call. Germline values: CDR1 LNHNV, CDR2 YYDKDF (reference sequence). The germline V and J ends were trimmed by 1 base and 0 bases, with 9 bases remaining between them. CDR3 length equals 15 residues. As DNA, the CDR3 is TGTGCCACCAGCAGAGGGACGGTCATGAACACTGAAGCTTTCTTT. Protein product: CATSRGTVMNTEAFF.

This clone occurred a few times. This sequence joins TRBV19 and TRBJ2-5; unclear D gene. The J call may be faulty, since TRBJ2-7 better matches the DNA end. The CDR3 is made up of 12 amino acids. From germline, CDR1 is LNHDA and CDR2 SQIVND (reference sequence). Written as DNA, the CDR3 is TGTGCCAGTAGTATATTGGGCGACGAGCAGTACTTC. This gives the protein CASSILGDEQYF.

This chain joins TRBV29-1 and TRBJ2-1; D possibly corresponds to TRBD2 (5 bases). The CDR3 covers 13 residues. CDR1 is SQVTM and CDR2 is ANQGSEA in the germline V gene. Trimming took off 4 bases at V and 9 bases at J, with 16 bases between the two ends. In DNA, the CDR3 is TGCAGCGTTGGGAAGGTGCTAGAGGGTGAGCAGTTCTTC. This translates into CSVGKVLEGEQFF.

V and J are TRBV5-1 and TRBJ2-7, with TRBD1 matching over 9 bases. CDR1 is SGHRS and CDR2 is YFSETQ in the germline V gene. V lost 0 bases to trimming and J lost 3 bases; unmatched junction nucleotides: 4. CDR3 length: 15 amino acids. The DNA of the CDR3 is TGCGCCAGCAGCTTGGGGGACAGGGATAACTACGAGCAGTACTTC. Amino acid sequence: CASSLGDRDNYEQYF.

This clone is a singleton in its sample. The chain combines TRBV5-6 with TRBJ2-2; D not resolved. V shed 2 bases and J shed 7 bases, with 3 bases lying between them. This CDR3 is 11 amino acids long. Germline CDR1 and CDR2: SGHDT and YYEEEE. CDR3 sequence reads: CASSFHGELFF. CDR3 nucleotides: TGTGCCAGCAGCTTCCACGGGGAGCTGTTTTTT. Looking up the rest from reference TRBV5-6 and TRBJ2-2 gives the full variable domain: DAGVTQSPTHLIKTRGQQVTLRCSPKSGHDTVSWYQQALGQGPQFIFQYYEEEERQRGNFPDRFSGHQFPNYSSELNVNALLLGDSALYLCASSFHGELFFGEGSRLTVL.

The table lists this clone with a count of one. The chain has TRBV29-1 and TRBJ2-5; TRBD1 is a possible D gene (6 bases). CDR3 length equals 13 residues. Germline values: CDR1 SQVTM, CDR2 ANQGSEA. V dropped 4 bases and J dropped 1 base, with 10 bases sitting between them. CDR3 residues: CSVGWTVQETQYF. CDR3 coding DNA: TGCAGCGTTGGTTGGACAGTCCAAGAGACCCAGTACTTC.

The table lists this clone with a few counts. The rearrangement links TRBV6-1 to TRBJ2-1, with 9 bases identical to TRBD1. CDR3 size: 16 residues. V trimming: 4 bases; J trimming: 3 bases; junction bases outside the gene matches: 7. Germline lookup yields CDR1 MNHNS and CDR2 SASEGT. The CDR3 loop reads CASSAEWGQGYNEQFF. In nucleotides, the CDR3 is TGTGCCAGCAGTGCCGAGTGGGGACAGGGCTACAATGAGCAGTTCTTC.

The chain combines TRBV29-1 with TRBJ2-2; 8 bases align to TRBD1. This CDR3 comprises 14 residues. With V trimmed by 4 bases and J by 3 bases, 4 bases remained unmatched. Germline V gene sequence: CDR1 SQVTM, CDR2 ANQGSEA. CDR3 bases: TGCAGCGTTGCCCCGGGACAGGACACCGGGGAGCTGTTTTTT. This codes for CSVAPGQDTGELFF.

This sequence joins TRBV11-2 and TRBJ2-7, with 10 nucleotides matching TRBD2. With V trimmed by 5 bases and J by 4 bases, 8 bases remained unmatched. Germline V gene data show CDR1 as SGHAT and CDR2 as FQNNGV. The length of the CDR3 is 15 residues. The CDR3 DNA reads TGTGCCAGCAGCGACAGACTAGCGGGCCGTTACGAGCAGTACTTC. Amino acids: CASSDRLAGRYEQYF. Looking up the rest from reference TRBV11-2 and TRBJ2-7 gives the full variable domain: EAGVAQSPRYKIIEKRQSVAFWCNPISGHATLYWYQQILGQGPKLLIQFQNNGVVDDSQLPKDRFSAERLKGVDSTLKIQPAKLEDSAVYLCASSDRLAGRYEQYFGPGTRLTVT.

V usage is TRBV27 and J usage is TRBJ2-5, with D possibly being TRBD2 (7 bases). Trimming stripped 3 bases from V and 7 bases from J, with 12 bases between. This CDR3 is 13 amino acids long. Per germline, CDR1 MNHEY and CDR2 SMNVEV (reference sequence). CDR3 DNA sequence: TGTGCCAGCAGTTTCGGGGGGCAGAGGACCCAGTACTTC. Its translation: CASSFGGQRTQYF.

This clone was detected a few times. The junction departs from germline at one end; a sequencing error may be responsible. The genes are TRBV6-6 and TRBJ2-4; tentatively, D is TRBD1 or TRBD2 (5 bases each). Per germline, CDR1 MNHNY and CDR2 SVGAGI (reference sequence). The CDR3 extends over 14 amino acids. The chain's CDR3 is CATSGTLAKNIQYF. For the CDR3, the DNA is TGTGCCACCAGTGGGACGCTAGCCAAAAACATTCAGTACTTC.